The rows below give T cell receptor beta chains drawn from one sample of a study of early T cells in non-severe SARS-CoV-2 infection. Each CDR3 protein is one row after TCRdb ran MiXCR on the 5' RACE reads. Here the sample spans about 49,000 distinct CDR3 sequences, over 9.5% being singletons. Sequences were obtained from whole blood. All receptors derive from an adult who was a healthcare worker with PCR-confirmed SARS-CoV-2 infection or an uninfected control (not recorded which). Each CDR3 is given with its conserved first and last residue. A D gene is named only where the DNA matches it firmly. Size is stated for part of the rows, as once, few or many counts, or as a class when the clone is expanded.

CDR3 protein,CDR3 DNA,J gene,V gene,D gene,clone size,CDR3 length
CARTTRGFGANVLTF,TGTGCCAGGACGACCCGGGGTTTCGGGGCCAACGTCCTGACTTTC,TRBJ2-6,TRBV7-2,NA,many,15
CASSQDSLGSEAFF,TGTGCCAGCAGCCAAGATTCCCTGGGTTCTGAAGCTTTCTTT,TRBJ1-1,TRBV14,NA,NA,14
CASSRTGDSGANVLTF,TGTGCCAGCAGTCGCACCGGGGACTCTGGGGCCAACGTCCTGACTTTC,TRBJ2-6,TRBV27,NA,many,16
CASSPPAGDHTEAFF,TGTGCCAGCTCACCACCCGCAGGGGATCACACTGAAGCTTTCTTT,TRBJ1-1,TRBV18,NA,many,15
CASSLGTGPGHEQFF,TGTGCCAGCAGCTTAGGGACAGGGCCTGGGCATGAGCAGTTCTTC,TRBJ2-1,TRBV7-9,TRBD1,many,15
CASSLAGQAVRGYTF,TGCGCCAGCAGCTTGGCCGGACAGGCCGTAAGGGGCTACACCTTC,TRBJ1-2,TRBV5-1,TRBD1,few,15
CSISRDRASYEQYF,TGCAGCATCTCCCGGGACAGAGCTTCCTACGAGCAGTACTTC,TRBJ2-7,TRBV29-1,TRBD1,few,14
CASSFGVTEGTQYF,TGCGCCAGCAGCTTCGGAGTAACCGAAGGGACCCAGTACTTC,TRBJ2-5,TRBV5-1,NA,few,14
CASSPDNQETQYF,TGTGCCAGCAGCCCGGACAACCAAGAGACCCAGTACTTC,TRBJ2-5,TRBV28,NA,NA,13
CASSQPLGTEAFF,TGCGCCAGCAGCCAACCCCTCGGCACTGAAGCTTTCTTT,TRBJ1-1,TRBV4-1,NA,many,13
CASSLQGTHLETQYF,TGTGCCAGCAGTTTACAGGGGACCCACCTAGAGACCCAGTACTTC,TRBJ2-5,TRBV7-3,TRBD1,many,15
CASSFVGARGDTQYF,TGTGCCAGCAGTTTCGTGGGGGCGCGGGGAGATACGCAGTATTTT,TRBJ2-3,TRBV27,NA,NA,15
CASSRVGSFNFYGYTF,TGTGCCAGCAGCCGCGTGGGCTCCTTTAACTTCTATGGCTACACCTTC,TRBJ1-2,TRBV5-8,NA,NA,16
CASSSYPGLLYEQYF,TGTGCCAGCAGCTCATATCCGGGACTCTTATACGAGCAGTACTTC,TRBJ2-7,TRBV7-9,NA,NA,15
CSVEGARDAAYEQYF,TGCAGCGTTGAAGGGGCAAGGGATGCGGCCTACGAGCAGTACTTC,TRBJ2-7,TRBV29-1,NA,few,15
CASSLAGHQYEQYF,TGTGCCAGCAGTTTAGCGGGACACCAATACGAGCAGTACTTC,TRBJ2-7,TRBV12-3/TRBV12-4,NA,many,14
CSVAGGIAEAFF,TGCAGCGTTGCGGGGGGTATCGCTGAAGCTTTCTTT,TRBJ1-1,TRBV29-1,NA,few,12
CSVLADTYEQYF,TGCAGCGTTCTAGCGGATACCTACGAGCAGTACTTC,TRBJ2-7,TRBV29-1,TRBD2,NA,12
CASSLEAGAPYNEQFF,TGTGCCAGCAGCTTGGAAGCGGGGGCCCCTTACAATGAGCAGTTCTTC,TRBJ2-1,TRBV7-6,TRBD2,NA,16
CASSLSLNQPQHF,TGTGCCAGCAGCTTGAGTCTCAATCAGCCCCAGCATTTT,TRBJ1-5,TRBV7-3,NA,many,13
CASSLIAGGPPETQYF,TGTGCCAGCAGCTTAATAGCGGGAGGCCCCCCAGAGACCCAGTACTTC,TRBJ2-5,TRBV7-3,TRBD2,many,16
CASSYFGTGGRYNEQFF,TGTGCCAGCAGTTACTTCGGGACAGGGGGGAGGTACAATGAGCAGTTCTTC,TRBJ2-1,TRBV6-5,TRBD1,few,17
CASSLDRGVYQPQHF,TGTGCCAGCTCACTGGACAGGGGCGTCTATCAGCCCCAGCATTTT,TRBJ1-5,TRBV18,TRBD1,few,15
CASSLVAGGLEMQFF,TGTGCCAGCAGTTTAGTAGCGGGAGGTCTCGAGATGCAGTTCTTC,TRBJ2-1,TRBV12-3/TRBV12-4,TRBD2,many,15
CSESTGAEQFF,TGCAGCGAATCGACAGGGGCTGAGCAGTTCTTC,TRBJ2-1,TRBV29-1,TRBD1,many,11
CSARVLGAWEKLFF,TGCAGTGCTAGGGTCCTAGGGGCTTGGGAAAAACTGTTTTTT,TRBJ1-4,TRBV20-1,NA,many,14
CASSLGTLRDEQFF,TGTGCCAGCAGCTTGGGGACTCTAAGGGATGAGCAGTTCTTC,TRBJ2-1,TRBV13,NA,many,14
CATSRDVTAGGNTIYF,TGTGCCACCAGCAGAGATGTAACCGCCGGAGGAAACACCATATATTTT,TRBJ1-3,TRBV15,NA,many,16
CASSLFSGVDNEQFF,TGTGCCAGCTCACTGTTTAGCGGCGTCGACAATGAGCAGTTCTTC,TRBJ2-1,TRBV18,NA,few,15
CASIPTGGSRQPQHF,TGTGCCAGCATCCCGACAGGGGGAAGCCGGCAGCCCCAGCATTTT,TRBJ1-5,TRBV28,TRBD1,NA,15
CASSPRQISNEQFF,TGTGCCAGCAGTCCCCGGCAGATTTCCAATGAGCAGTTCTTC,TRBJ2-1,TRBV6-5,NA,few,14
CSVDGSTDTQYF,TGCAGCGTTGATGGCAGCACAGATACGCAGTATTTT,TRBJ2-3,TRBV29-1,NA,NA,12
CASSPRNQPQHF,TGTGCCAGCAGTCCTCGCAATCAGCCCCAGCATTTT,TRBJ1-5,TRBV6-5,NA,many,12
CASSRHSYSNQPQHF,TGTGCCAGCAGCCGCCACAGCTATAGCAATCAGCCCCAGCATTTT,TRBJ1-5,TRBV14,NA,NA,15
CASTSWGDRGNEQYF,TGTGCCAGCACCTCATGGGGGGACAGGGGTAACGAGCAGTACTTC,TRBJ2-7,TRBV28,TRBD1,NA,15
CASSSKKPGPQTGELFF,TGTGCCAGCAGCAGCAAGAAGCCGGGACCACAGACCGGGGAGCTGTTTTTT,TRBJ2-2,TRBV6-2/TRBV6-3,NA,many,17